The sequence of this T cell receptor (beta chain) was determined in a study of glioma-infiltrating T cells after dendritic cell vaccination. Data came from immunoSEQ multiplex PCR; TCRdb stores just in-frame clones and leaves some out. The data show roughly 100,000 clones, with roughly 90% seen just once and around 2.6% held by the top ten. The time point denotes: after dendritic cell vaccination, including at tumor progression/relapse. The CDR3 extends over 17 amino acids. Trimming removed 0 bases from V and 3 bases from J, with 17 bases in between. Germline loops: CDR1 SGHRS, CDR2 YFSETQ. The clonotype originates from a human donor with glioblastoma. This specimen was blood, taken after dendritic cell vaccination. This chain connects TRBV5-1 to TRBJ2-3; a possible D gene is TRBD2 (6 bases). CDR3 bases: TGCGCCAGCAGCTTGGCCCGCGGGGCGTTTCGGACAGATACGCAGTATTTT. Its translation: CASSLARGAFRTDTQYF.